This passage covers 2 T cell receptor beta chains from one sample sequenced in a study of blood T cell repertoires in COVID-19. Profiling relied on immunoSEQ multiplex PCR, and the TCRdb table lists in-frame clones only, not all of them. The sample yields about 39,000 clones, more than 65% seen once. The material sequenced was peripheral blood. The receptors shown here come from an older man with acute or convalescent COVID-19.

The chain links TRBV6-5 to TRBJ1-1, with 8 bases matching TRBD1. This CDR3 is 14 amino acids long. Germline-derived CDR1 and CDR2 are MNHEY and SVGAGI. Trimming at V came to 7 bases and at J to 3 bases, leaving 7 bases not matched to a gene. The CDR3 loop is CASIPQGGDTEAFF. The DNA for the CDR3 is TGTGCCAGCATCCCACAGGGGGGGGACACTGAAGCTTTCTTT.

The CDR3 DNA reads TGTGCCAGTAGTATAGGCGTTCAGCCCCAGCATTTT. Its translation is CASSIGVQPQHF. This chain uses TRBV19 with TRBJ1-5; the D is unclear. The germline gives CDR1 LNHDA, CDR2 SQIVND (reference sequence). V dropped 1 base and J dropped 6 bases, with 4 bases sitting between them. CDR3 size: 12 residues.